The 26 T cell receptor beta chains given below trace back to one sample, sequenced in a study of blood T cell repertoires in COVID-19. Sequencing used immunoSEQ multiplex PCR; TCRdb keeps in-frame clones, though not all of them. The sample holds about 18,000 clones, about 88% seen once. The sequencing input was peripheral blood. The receptor set was obtained from a man in his forties with active COVID-19.

The chain joins TRBV7-2 to TRBJ2-7; 7 bases are a match to TRBD2. Germline CDR1 and CDR2: SGHTA and FQGNSA. CDR3 length: 16 amino acids. The V gene end was trimmed by 4 bases and the J gene end by 4 bases; junction bases not matched to a gene: 13. The CDR3 loop reads CASSSPSGGGYYEQYF. The DNA for the CDR3 is TGTGCCAGCAGCTCCCCCTCGGGGGGAGGGTATTACGAGCAGTACTTC.

This clone was recorded a few times. The chain employs TRBV10-3 and TRBJ2-7, with D possibly matching TRBD1 (6 bases). The germline CDR1 and CDR2 sequences are ENHRY and SYGVKD. Trimming shortened V by 3 bases and J by 2 bases, and 23 bases separated the two germline ends. This CDR3 is 18 amino acids long. As DNA, the CDR3 is TGTGCCATCAGTGACTCGACCACCGGGACACCGACCCCCTACGAGCAGTACTTC. This translates into CAISDSTTGTPTPYEQYF.

V is TRBV7-2 and J is TRBJ2-7; tentative D call: TRBD1 (5 bases). The V and J ends lost 3 bases and 4 bases respectively, with 10 bases between them. Germline lookup yields CDR1 SGHTA and CDR2 FQGNSA. CDR3 size: 13 residues. The CDR3 DNA reads as TGTGCCAGCAGCTTCGATCGACAGTACGAGCAGTACTTC. The encoded protein is CASSFDRQYEQYF.

This rearrangement joins TRBV6-1 to TRBJ2-2; TRBD2 aligns across 7 bases. In germline, CDR1 is MNHNS, CDR2 SASEGT. The ends lost 1 base at V and 1 base at J; junction bases unmatched: 6. The CDR3 covers 17 residues. CDR3 amino acids: CASSEVTSAMNTGELFF. CDR3 sequence (DNA): TGTGCCAGCAGTGAAGTAACTAGCGCCATGAACACCGGGGAGCTGTTTTTT.

Here the CDR3 DNA reads TGTGCCAGCAGCTACCACCACGGGGTGAACACCGGGGAGCTGTTTTTT. Encoded protein: CASSYHHGVNTGELFF. V usage is TRBV5-5 and J usage is TRBJ2-2, with TRBD2 as a possible D gene (5 bases). V lost 3 bases and J 1 base, leaving 13 bases between the germline ends. The CDR3 is 16 amino acids. Per germline, CDR1 SGHKS and CDR2 YYEKEE (reference sequence).

The V call is TRBV6-2 or TRBV6-3, the J call TRBJ1-1; D gene uncertain. Trimming left V 0 bases short and J 4 bases short, with 15 bases between. The CDR3 is 16 amino acids. CDR1 MNHEY and CDR2 SVGEGT come from the germline V gene. The chain's CDR3 is CASSYSGRVDGTEAFF. The CDR3, as DNA: TGTGCCAGCAGTTACTCTGGGAGGGTTGACGGCACTGAAGCTTTCTTT.

This rearrangement joins TRBV10-2 to TRBJ2-7; maybe TRBD1 (6 bases). From germline, CDR1 is WSHSY and CDR2 SAAADI. The CDR3 runs to 13 residues. The V end lost 5 bases, the J end lost 0 bases, and 8 bases lay between the germline ends. The chain's CDR3 is CASSTQGSYEQYF. As DNA, the CDR3 is TGCGCCAGCAGTACACAGGGCTCCTACGAGCAGTACTTC.

The chain joins TRBV20-1 to TRBJ1-3, with D hard to call. Germline loops: CDR1 DFQATT, CDR2 SNEGSKA (reference sequence). V lost 3 bases and J lost 0, with 12 bases in between. This CDR3 comprises 15 residues. CDR3 coding DNA: TGCAGTGCTAGTGGTCCGGGGAACTCTGGAAACACCATATATTTT. Encoded protein: CSASGPGNSGNTIYF.

The rearrangement joins TRBV20-1 to TRBJ2-1; 14 bases are a match to TRBD2. This CDR3 spans 14 amino acids. The V gene end was trimmed by 3 bases and the J gene end by 10 bases; junction bases not matched to a gene: 5. From germline, CDR1 is DFQATT and CDR2 SNEGSKA (reference sequence). Here the CDR3 DNA reads TGCAGTGCTAGTCCCGGGACTAGCGGGAGAGAGCAGTTCTTC. This translates into CSASPGTSGREQFF.

The chain combines TRBV5-1 with TRBJ1-2; no definite D call. CDR3 length: 15 amino acids. Trimming took 0 bases from V and 4 from J, leaving 13 bases between them. CDR1 is SGHRS and CDR2 is YFSETQ in the germline V gene. The CDR3 region has the DNA TGCGCCAGCAGCTTGGATCACCTGGTGGCCTATGGCTACACCTTC. This codes for CASSLDHLVAYGYTF.

The CDR3 loop reads CASSFSDRAEAFF. CDR3 DNA sequence: TGTGCCAGCAGCTTTTCGGACAGGGCTGAAGCTTTCTTT. The chain combines TRBV11-1 with TRBJ1-1, with 8 nucleotides matching TRBD1. The CDR3 loop spans 13 amino acids. Germline-derived CDR1 and CDR2 are SGHAT and FQDESV (reference sequence). J was trimmed by 6 bases and V by 3 bases; bases with no gene match: 3.

This chain connects TRBV9 to TRBJ1-6; D perhaps matches TRBD1 (6 bases). This CDR3 is built from 16 residues. Germline V gives CDR1 SGDLS, CDR2 YYNGEE. Trimming pared 4 bases from V and 4 bases from J, leaving 15 bases between. The CDR3 loop is CASSYTTGRYNSPLHF. CDR3 DNA sequence: TGTGCCAGCAGCTACACGACAGGACGTTATAATTCACCCCTCCACTTT.

The genes are TRBV27 and TRBJ1-2, with a possible D match to TRBD1 (6 bases). Germline-derived CDR1 and CDR2 are MNHEY and SMNVEV (reference sequence). Trimming took 6 bases from V and 5 from J, leaving 19 bases between them. The CDR3 covers 15 residues. The CDR3 DNA sequence: TGTGCCAGCAGACGGAACACAGGGCTTCGGTATGGCTACACCTTC. It yields the protein CASRRNTGLRYGYTF.

J is TRBJ2-5 and V is TRBV2, with TRBD1 identical over 8 bases. The germline V gene has CDR1 SNHLY and CDR2 FYNNEI. Germline trimming cut 5 bases from V and 2 bases from J; bases unmatched to any gene: 4. The CDR3 spans 14 residues. The CDR3 sequence: CASSQWTGQETQYF. The CDR3 DNA is TGTGCCAGCAGTCAATGGACAGGGCAAGAGACCCAGTACTTC.

Here the CDR3 reads CASSIGGATGELFF. The CDR3 DNA is TGTGCCAGTAGTATCGGCGGGGCCACCGGGGAGCTGTTTTTT. The genes are TRBV19 and TRBJ2-2, with TRBD2 as a possible D gene (6 bases). The CDR3 loop spans 14 amino acids. V was pared by 3 bases and J by 4 bases, with 9 bases between. Germline V lookup: CDR1 LNHDA, CDR2 SQIVND (reference sequence).

The chain joins TRBV10-3 to TRBJ2-2, with a tentative D call TRBD1 (6 bases). The CDR3 loop spans 15 amino acids. CDR1 ENHRY and CDR2 SYGVKD come from the germline V gene. Deletions cut 3 bases from V and 7 bases from J, with 15 bases between. The CDR3: CAISDGQYLVGELFF. The CDR3 coding sequence is TGTGCCATCAGTGACGGACAGTACCTTGTCGGGGAGCTGTTTTTT.

The chain links TRBV5-1 to TRBJ2-2, with a weak D call TRBD2 (5 bases). From germline, CDR1 is SGHRS and CDR2 YFSETQ. There are 16 residues in the CDR3. The V and J ends lost 2 bases and 8 bases respectively, with 19 bases between them. CDR3 DNA sequence: TGCGCCAGCAGCTTCAGCGGCAGGCTCCTCGAAGGGGAGCTGTTTTTT. Its protein product is CASSFSGRLLEGELFF. Combining the CDR3 with reference TRBV5-1 and TRBJ2-2 gives the whole variable domain KAGVTQTPRYLIKTRGQQVTLSCSPISGHRSVSWYQQTPGQGLQFLFEYFSETQRNKGNFPGRFSGRQFSNSRSEMNVSTLELGDSALYLCASSFSGRLLEGELFFGEGSRLTVL.

V gene TRBV12-5 combines with J gene TRBJ2-2; no firm D call. Germline CDR1 and CDR2: LGHNT and FRNRAP. Trimming left V 3 bases short and J 0 bases short, with 17 bases between. The CDR3 consists of 18 residues. The CDR3 DNA follows: TGTGCTAGTGGTTTCCATCGAAGGCGGAGTCCGAACACCGGGGAGCTGTTTTTT. This gives the protein CASGFHRRRSPNTGELFF.

The chain links TRBV7-7 to TRBJ2-1; D is ambiguous. The V gene's germline CDR1 is SSHAT and CDR2 FNYEAQ (reference sequence). V lost 1 base and J lost 9, with 10 bases in between. The CDR3 extends over 13 amino acids. As DNA, the CDR3 is TGTGCCAGCAGCTTAGATTTTCAGGCTGAGCAGTTCTTC. Residues: CASSLDFQAEQFF.

V usage is TRBV19 and J usage is TRBJ1-3, with D possibly matching TRBD1 (6 bases). Germline V lookup: CDR1 LNHDA, CDR2 SQIVND (reference sequence). The ends were cut back, 2 bases at V and 2 bases at J, with 10 bases in the middle. The CDR3 length is 15 residues. The CDR3 coding sequence is TGTGCCAGTAGTATACTACAGGGAGCTGGAAACACCATATATTTT. Protein: CASSILQGAGNTIYF.

The chain has TRBV2 and TRBJ1-5; D gene ambiguous. V shed 6 bases and J shed 1 base, with 10 bases lying between them. Germline loops: CDR1 SNHLY, CDR2 FYNNEI. The CDR3 is 14 amino acids. The CDR3 region has the DNA TGTGCCAGCAGCGGGGAGAGGAGCAATCAGCCCCAGCATTTT. Translated, it gives CASSGERSNQPQHF.

The chain carries TRBV19 and TRBJ2-1; D possibly corresponds to TRBD2 (6 bases). The CDR3 is 17 amino acids. Trimming shortened V by 5 bases and J by 4 bases, and 21 bases separated the two germline ends. CDR1 is LNHDA, CDR2 SQIVND, per germline (reference sequence). The CDR3 sequence: CASSPSWEELGYNEQFF. The CDR3, as DNA: TGTGCCAGTAGTCCCTCCTGGGAGGAGTTAGGGTACAATGAGCAGTTCTTC. The complete variable domain, with remaining parts taken from reference TRBV19 and TRBJ2-1, reads DGGITQSPKYLFRKEGQNVTLSCEQNLNHDAMYWYRQDPGQGLRLIYYSQIVNDFQKGDIAEGYSVSREKKESFPLTVTSAQKNPTAFYLCASSPSWEELGYNEQFFGPGTRLTVL.

This chain uses TRBV7-3 with TRBJ1-1; TRBD1 is a possible D gene (6 bases). The CDR3 is 14 residues long. Between the trimmed V and J ends, which lost 2 bases and 4 bases, there was a span of 11 bases. The germline CDR1 and CDR2 sequences are SGHTA and FQGTGA. The CDR3: CASSLAGVGTEAFF. The DNA of the CDR3 is TGTGCCAGCAGCTTAGCAGGGGTGGGCACTGAAGCTTTCTTT.

The chain employs TRBV10-3 and TRBJ2-3; D remains ambiguous. This CDR3 contains 13 residues. V lost 10 bases and J lost 0, with 11 bases in between. Germline CDR1 and CDR2: ENHRY and SYGVKD. The CDR3: CATQNPSTDTQYF. The CDR3 DNA reads TGTGCCACCCAGAACCCTAGCACAGATACGCAGTATTTT.

This clone appeared a single time. CDR3 residues: CASSQETGGYGYTF. The CDR3 DNA is TGTGCCAGTAGCCAAGAGACAGGGGGCTATGGCTACACCTTC. The rearrangement joins TRBV19 to TRBJ1-2; 9 nucleotides align to TRBD1. V lost 6 bases and J lost 4; bases outside the gene matches: 6. CDR3 length: 14 residues. Germline V gene lookup returns CDR1 LNHDA and CDR2 SQIVND (reference sequence).

The V call is TRBV6-5, the J call TRBJ2-4; D may be TRBD2 (7 bases). Trimming pared 5 bases from V and 8 bases from J, leaving 16 bases between. Germline V gene sequence: CDR1 MNHEY, CDR2 SVGAGI. The CDR3 covers 14 residues. Here the CDR3 reads CASSRWGGRDIQYF. CDR3 DNA: TGTGCCAGCAGTCGTTGGGGGGGGCGGGACATTCAGTACTTC.